This T cell receptor beta chain was sequenced during a study of cytomegalovirus exposure and HLA in healthy donors. In the PCR, 60 Vbeta and 13 Jbeta primers were used. TCRdb keeps only in-frame clones here, not all; method: immunoSEQ multiplex PCR. The table has some 140,000 clones, 80% seen once. The germline CDR1 and CDR2 sequences are MNHNS and SASEGT. V was clipped by 1 base and J by 1 base, with 8 bases between them. The CDR3 loop spans 15 amino acids. The sample was PBMCs. V is TRBV6-1 and J is TRBJ2-1; D remains unclear. The sequence was collected from a woman aged 40 to 50 in good health and CMV-seropositive. The CDR3 here is CASSEVQRSYNEQFF. The CDR3 DNA is TGTGCCAGCAGTGAAGTTCAGCGATCCTACAATGAGCAGTTCTTC.